Listed below are T cell receptor beta chains from one sample, sequenced in a study of blood T cell repertoires in COVID-19. Some clones are missing from TCRdb's copy, which holds only in-frame ones; the method was immunoSEQ multiplex PCR. This repertoire shows over 90,000 clones, roughly 80% found once; its top ten account for 20% to 30%. Sequencing used peripheral blood. Source of these receptors: a man aged 80 or over with active or convalescent COVID-19. CDR3s include the opening cysteine and the closing phenylalanine or tryptophan. Expanded clones get a size class; other rows say once, few or many, or leave the size out.

CDR3 protein,clone size,V gene
CASKEGPYGYTF,NA,TRBV6-5
CASAQGWTQYF,NA,TRBV6-5
CASSNSRGTLHGYTF,NA,TRBV6-5
CASSLGLAGGDTQYF,NA,TRBV7-9
CASTRGLAGQETQYF,NA,TRBV5-1
CASSQDSSTDTQYF,NA,TRBV5-1
CASSFKAGSYNEQFF,NA,TRBV5-1
CASSLSQMYEQYF,NA,TRBV27
CASSIERGGAGETQYF,NA,TRBV19
CASSSSFSRGTGQETQYF,NA,TRBV19
CASSLARQGIDYEQYF,many,TRBV5-1
CASSSGGRSPYGYTF,few,TRBV7-8
CASLQGLSNEKLFF,few,TRBV2
CASSQRGGQGTDTQYF,NA,TRBV14
CASSLPLRTARNYGYTF,NA,TRBV5-1
CASTADRGAHGELFF,NA,TRBV5-1
CASSQDASIAGKDTQYF,NA,TRBV4-1
CASSSRTGSYEQYF,NA,TRBV7-2
CASTYSAGQRRSGNTIYF,few,TRBV19
CAISMSGQISGNTIYF,NA,TRBV10-3
CASSESSGGYEQYF,NA,TRBV10-1
CASSVYSNQPQHF,NA,TRBV5-1
CASSPRGVTETQYF,once,TRBV11-2
CASSLAGGVGQETQYF,NA,TRBV5-5
CATRSGPDSGNTIYF,NA,TRBV10-3
CAISGSSGGSDTQYF,NA,TRBV10-3
CASSKGTSGGHYNEQFF,NA,TRBV19
CASSPLGLAGQETQYF,NA,TRBV5-1
CASRATGGIPSGANVLTF,NA,TRBV2
CASSPRGAIDYEQYF,NA,TRBV19
CASSLAGAWETQYF,NA,TRBV5-6
CASSFSRRETQYF,NA,TRBV5-6
CASHDSFNEKLFF,few,TRBV27
CSAQGSWEGTF,NA,TRBV20-1
CASSLAGTGVEQYF,few,TRBV5-1
CASTTGFTEAFF,NA,TRBV2
CASSLAVWVGANEQYF,NA,TRBV7-8
CASSPGLAGDTQYF,NA,TRBV7-2
CASRTGLDEQFF,NA,TRBV27
CSVEEEGTGYTYEQYF,NA,TRBV29-1
CARRSGVLYNEQFF,NA,TRBV25-1